A selection of T cell receptor beta chains follows, all from one sample in a study of T cells in localized non-small cell lung cancer. Assay: immunoSEQ multiplex PCR; the TCRdb copy retains only in-frame clones and omits some. The table shows over 25,000 clones, with about four fifths occurring only once. This sample comprised peripheral blood, obtained before any cancer treatment. Source of these receptors: a male donor at least 60 years old with stage III squamous cell lung carcinoma. Both conserved end residues are part of each CDR3. Fields, in order: V gene, D gene, J gene, clone size, CDR3 DNA, CDR3 protein. The D gene is left open where the match is weak. Part of the rows lack a size; the others show once, few, many or a class for expanded clones.

>TRBV5-4|TRBD2|TRBJ2-3|-
TGTGCCAGCAGCCTAGCGGGGGACACAGATACGCAGTATTTT
CASSLAGDTDTQYF
>TRBV4-1|-|TRBJ2-2|-
TGCGCCAGCAGCCAAGGGTTTCAGGGAAGAACCGGGGAGCTGTTTTTT
CASSQGFQGRTGELFF
>TRBV10-3|-|TRBJ2-2|-
TGTGCCATCAGTGAGGGCAGTAACACCGGGGAGCTGTTTTTT
CAISEGSNTGELFF
>TRBV19|-|TRBJ2-7|-
TGTGCCAGTAGTATAGGAATCCGTCCGGCCTACGAGCAGTACTTC
CASSIGIRPAYEQYF
>TRBV10-2|TRBD2|TRBJ2-3|-
TGCGCCAGCAGGGATAGGGACTACCTCAGGGCAGATACGCAGTATTTT
CASRDRDYLRADTQYF
>TRBV7-3|-|TRBJ2-3|-
TGTGCCAGCAGCTTAGGGTCTGCGGGGTCGGGAGATACGCAGTATTTT
CASSLGSAGSGDTQYF
>TRBV7-2|-|TRBJ2-2|-
TGTGCCAGCAGCTTAGCTCTAGCGAATGAGGGGGGGCTGTTTTTT
CASSLALANEGGLFF
>TRBV10-3|TRBD1|TRBJ2-1|-
TGTGCCATCGACCCCGGGACAGGACCCAATGAGCAGTTCTTC
CAIDPGTGPNEQFF
>TRBV7-2|TRBD2|TRBJ2-5|-
TGTGCCAGCAGTTGGACTAGCGGGATCCAAGAGACCCAGTACTTC
CASSWTSGIQETQYF
>TRBV15|-|TRBJ1-1|once
TGTGCCACCAGCAGAGAGACGATGAACACTGAAGCTTTCTTT
CATSRETMNTEAFF
>TRBV7-9|-|TRBJ2-1|-
TGTGCCAGCAGCTTATTTGGGGCTTCCAACAATGAGCAGTTCTTC
CASSLFGASNNEQFF
>TRBV19|-|TRBJ2-1|-
TGTGCCAGTAGTTACCTTTGGAATGAGCAGTTCTTC
CASSYLWNEQFF
>TRBV19|TRBD1|TRBJ1-3|once
TGTGCCAGCAAACGCCTCGACAGGGAAAACACCATATATTTT
CASKRLDRENTIYF
>TRBV7-2|-|TRBJ1-5|-
TGTGCCAGCAGCTTCCCAGGGAGCAATCAGCCCCAGCATTTT
CASSFPGSNQPQHF
>TRBV29-1|-|TRBJ2-1|-
TGCAGCGTGAGAGGTTATAATGAGCAGTTCTTC
CSVRGYNEQFF
>TRBV5-4|TRBD2|TRBJ2-1|-
TGTGCCAGCAGCCCGTGGACTAGCGGGGCTTACAATGAGCAGTTCTTC
CASSPWTSGAYNEQFF